This entry lists 9 T cell receptor beta chains sequenced from one sample in a study of PD-L1 blockade in urothelial cancer. Data came from immunoSEQ multiplex PCR; TCRdb stores just in-frame clones and leaves some out. The profile shows roughly 50,000 clones, about 72% of them singletons. The sequenced sample was PBMCs, obtained around atezolizumab (anti-PD-L1) treatment. Receptor source: a man between 65 and 85 years old with urothelial cancer.

This clone has more than one count but fewer than ten. J is TRBJ2-2 and V is TRBV7-2, with a weak D call TRBD1 (6 bases). The V and J ends lost 5 bases and 4 bases respectively, with 11 bases between them. This CDR3 is built from 14 residues. Germline V gene lookup returns CDR1 SGHTA and CDR2 FQGNSA. CDR3 loop: CASSLLGATGELFF. In DNA, the CDR3 is TGTGCCAGCAGCCTATTGGGGGCCACCGGGGAGCTGTTTTTT.

The gene calls are TRBV6-6 and TRBJ1-1, with D hard to call. Germline CDR1 and CDR2: MNHNY and SVGAGI (reference sequence). Trimming shortened V by 5 bases and J by 3 bases, and 7 bases separated the two germline ends. The CDR3 spans 12 residues. In DNA form, the CDR3 reads TGTGCCAGCAGTGTCCGGGACACTGAAGCTTTCTTT. Protein sequence: CASSVRDTEAFF.

This clone was found a few times. The chain combines TRBV11-3 with TRBJ2-7, with TRBD1 matching over 7 bases. This CDR3 region has 16 residues. Trimming cost V 4 bases and J 2 bases; bases outside gene matches: 11. Germline V gives CDR1 SGHNT, CDR2 YENEEA. CDR3 in DNA: TGTGCCAGCAGCTCGACCCAGGACAGGTTGACCTACGAGCAGTACTTC. Translation: CASSSTQDRLTYEQYF.

The table lists this clone with a few counts. The V call is TRBV2, the J call TRBJ1-5; D gene unclear. Germline CDR1 is SNHLY and CDR2 is FYNNEI. The CDR3 has 12 amino acids. Deletions cut 3 bases from V and 11 bases from J, with 11 bases between. The CDR3 sequence: CASSDAGMAQHF. DNA for the CDR3: TGTGCCAGCAGTGACGCCGGGATGGCCCAGCATTTT.

The chain uses TRBV5-1 and TRBJ1-4, with TRBD1 identical over 7 bases. J was trimmed by 5 bases and V by 4 bases; bases with no gene match: 11. Germline CDR1 is SGHRS and CDR2 is YFSETQ. The CDR3 contains 16 residues. The CDR3 reads CASSPGTGQRNEKLFF. DNA of the CDR3: TGCGCCAGCAGCCCCGGGACGGGACAGCGCAATGAAAAACTGTTTTTT.

In DNA form, the CDR3 reads TGTGCCAGCAGCGCCCCGGGGGGCTCTGGAAACACCATATATTTT. This encodes CASSAPGGSGNTIYF. The V call is TRBV5-8, the J call TRBJ1-3; a possible D gene is TRBD1 (5 bases). V lost 4 bases and J 0 bases, leaving 11 bases between the germline ends. Germline CDR1 is SGHTS and CDR2 is YDEGEE. The CDR3 is 15 residues long.

The chain has TRBV6-4 and TRBJ2-2, with a tentative D call TRBD1 (7 bases). Germline loops: CDR1 MRHNA, CDR2 SNTAGT. CDR3 length: 13 amino acids. The V end lost 6 bases, the J end lost 6 bases, and 11 bases lay between the germline ends. CDR3 protein: CASSDREAGELFF. The DNA of the CDR3 is TGTGCCAGCAGCGACAGGGAGGCCGGGGAGCTGTTTTTT.

This chain links TRBV6-6 with TRBJ2-5; 11 bases align to TRBD1. Trimming removed 2 bases from V and 14 bases from J; junction bases left unmatched: 7. This CDR3 region has 13 residues. The germline gives CDR1 MNHNY, CDR2 SVGAGI (reference sequence). The CDR3 is CASSYRGTGGIYF. The CDR3, as DNA: TGTGCCAGCAGTTACCGCGGGACAGGGGGTATCTACTTC.

V is TRBV5-6 and J is TRBJ2-7, with D maybe TRBD2 (6 bases). Trimming took 4 bases from V and 4 from J, leaving 15 bases between them. The CDR3 loop spans 14 amino acids. Germline V gives CDR1 SGHDT, CDR2 YYEEEE. The CDR3: CASSRLGSPYEQYF. The CDR3 bases are TGTGCCAGCAGCCGACTAGGCTCCCCATACGAGCAGTACTTC.